This entry lists 24 T cell receptor beta chains sequenced from one sample in a study of T cells expressing NK-cell markers. TCRdb re-called the 5' RACE reads; one entry per CDR3 protein, DNA not given. The listing records some 390,000 distinct CDR3 sequences. The sample taken for sequencing was blood T cells: a sorted CD56 or NKG2C T cell subset, CD4+ or CD8+ T cells, or bulk PBMC T cells (not recorded which). These receptors were taken from a woman aged 45 to 65 in good health.

This sequence joins TRBV20-1 and TRBJ2-3; absent DNA, TCRdb's TRBD1 call cannot be checked. Germline-derived CDR1 and CDR2 are DFQATT and SNEGSKA (reference sequence). The CDR3 totals 13 residues. The CDR3 protein is CSARTLAGGTQYF.

This sequence joins TRBV6-9 and TRBJ1-6; without DNA, the TCRdb call of TRBD1 cannot be checked. The germline V gene encodes CDR1 MNHGY and CDR2 SVAAGI. The CDR3 spans 16 residues. The CDR3: CASSSFRQGYNSPLHF.

J is TRBJ1-2 and V is TRBV10-3; the TRBD1 assignment by TCRdb is unverifiable without DNA. Germline values: CDR1 ENHRY, CDR2 SYGVKD. This CDR3 is 15 amino acids long. The CDR3 is CAIREETGSPSGYTF.

The chain recombines TRBV6-1 with TRBJ1-1; TCRdb's D call, TRBD1, is unchecked because there is no DNA. This CDR3 has 14 amino acids. Germline CDR1 and CDR2: MNHNS and SASEGT. CDR3 amino acids: CASSARAGYSEAFF.

This chain joins TRBV6-5 and TRBJ2-3; TCRdb names TRBD2, which stays unverified in the absence of DNA. Germline V gives CDR1 MNHEY, CDR2 SVGAGI. The CDR3 is 14 amino acids. CDR3 sequence: CATKAGLAGATQYF.

The chain uses TRBV3-1 and TRBJ2-2; TCRdb gives TRBD2 as the D gene, but with no DNA this cannot be confirmed. Looked up from germline, CDR1 is LGHDT and CDR2 is YNNKEL (reference sequence). The CDR3 covers 17 residues. The CDR3 loop is CASSQDDGREMVGELFF.

V usage is TRBV25-1 and J usage is TRBJ2-3; TCRdb picks TRBD2, but there is no DNA to check that call. The CDR3 totals 16 residues. CDR1 is MGHDK, CDR2 SYGVNS, per germline. CDR3 sequence: CASSGPLASVSDTQYF.

V usage is TRBV6-4 and J usage is TRBJ1-2. Germline V gene sequence: CDR1 MRHNA, CDR2 SNTAGT. The CDR3 loop spans 14 amino acids. CDR3 loop: CASSDSWGKGGYTF.

This chain connects TRBV9 to TRBJ2-1; the D call from TCRdb, TRBD1, cannot be confirmed without DNA. Germline CDR1 SGDLS, CDR2 YYNGEE. CDR3 size: 17 residues. CDR3 sequence reads: CASSDPSGTPTLNEQFF. Full variable domain (rest looked up from reference TRBV9 and TRBJ2-1): DSGVTQTPKHLITATGQRVTLRCSPRSGDLSVYWYQQSLDQGLQFLIQYYNGEERAKGNILERFSAQQFPDLHSELNLSSLELGDSALYFCASSDPSGTPTLNEQFFGPGTRLTVL.

V is TRBV11-2 and J is TRBJ2-7; TCRdb reports TRBD1, a call that lacks DNA to check it against. The CDR3 sequence is 15 residues long. The germline V gene has CDR1 SGHAT and CDR2 FQNNGV. CDR3 sequence reads: CASSLEGGSLYEQYF.

The chain is built from TRBV2 and TRBJ2-5; TCRdb outputs TRBD2, but without DNA this stays unchecked. CDR3 length: 14 amino acids. Germline V gives CDR1 SNHLY, CDR2 FYNNEI. The CDR3 spells CASKGRRPQETQYF. The variable domain in full, completed from reference TRBV2 and TRBJ2-5, reads EPEVTQTPSHQVTQMGQEVILRCVPISNHLYFYWYRQILGQKVEFLVSFYNNEISEKSEIFDDQFSVERPDGSNFTLKIRSTKLEDSAMYFCASKGRRPQETQYFGPGTRLLVL.

V gene TRBV10-3 combines with J gene TRBJ1-2; there is no DNA to check the TCRdb D call of TRBD1. CDR1 and CDR2 from the germline V gene are ENHRY and SYGVKD. The CDR3 spans 15 residues. CDR3: CAIFYRLGQGYGYTF.

The V call is TRBV5-5, the J call TRBJ1-2; checking the TCRdb D call of TRBD1 is not possible without DNA. CDR1 and CDR2 from the germline V gene are SGHKS and YYEKEE (reference sequence). The CDR3 runs 13 residues. The CDR3 here is CASSYGTGYGFTF.

The chain combines TRBV11-3 with TRBJ2-2; with no DNA, the TCRdb D assignment of TRBD2 cannot be verified. There are 21 residues in the CDR3. CDR1 and CDR2 (germline): SGHNT, YENEEA. The CDR3 sequence: CASTTTLPGLADYANTGELFF.

This chain joins TRBV7-2 and TRBJ2-2; checking the TCRdb D call of TRBD1 is not possible without DNA. From germline, CDR1 is SGHTA and CDR2 FQGNSA. The CDR3 length is 14 residues. CDR3 loop: CASEGEGNTGELFF.

The chain joins TRBV4-1 to TRBJ2-6. Germline CDR1 reads MGHRA; CDR2 reads YSYEKL. The CDR3 contains 15 residues. CDR3 region: CASKATGPGANVLTF.

This chain joins TRBV20-1 and TRBJ2-1; TCRdb indicates TRBD2, and absent DNA this call remains unverified. Germline V gene sequence: CDR1 DFQATT, CDR2 SNEGSKA (reference sequence). The CDR3 runs to 15 residues. This CDR3 reads CSAREGSGYYNEQFF.

The chain combines TRBV20-1 with TRBJ2-1; there is no DNA to check the TCRdb D call of TRBD2. The germline V gene encodes CDR1 DFQATT and CDR2 SNEGSKA (reference sequence). The CDR3 consists of 13 residues. The CDR3 sequence: CSAFIAGVYEQFF.

V is TRBV15 and J is TRBJ1-6. Looked up from germline, CDR1 is LNHNV and CDR2 is YYDKDF (reference sequence). This CDR3 spans 15 amino acids. The CDR3 is CATSRAGGVKSPLHF.

V and J are TRBV5-1 and TRBJ2-3; absent DNA, TCRdb's TRBD2 call cannot be checked. The CDR3 is made up of 15 amino acids. Germline V CDR1 and CDR2: SGHRS, YFSETQ. CDR3 residues: CASSLASVRADTQYF.

V is TRBV3-1 and J is TRBJ2-5. The germline V gene has CDR1 LGHDT and CDR2 YNNKEL (reference sequence). The CDR3 consists of 13 residues. The CDR3 loop reads CASLGGDLETQYF.

This chain links TRBV27 with TRBJ1-1; the D call of TRBD1 rests on TCRdb alone, since no DNA is present to check it. The CDR3 is made up of 15 amino acids. The germline V gene has CDR1 MNHEY and CDR2 SMNVEV (reference sequence). Here the CDR3 reads CASSLMGASFAEAFF.

The chain's CDR3 is CSARRSTTEQFF. The V and J genes are TRBV20-1 and TRBJ2-1. This CDR3 comprises 12 residues. Looked up from germline, CDR1 is DFQATT and CDR2 is SNEGSKA (reference sequence).

The rearrangement joins TRBV7-2 to TRBJ1-5; TCRdb reports TRBD1, a call that lacks DNA to check it against. The CDR3 has 14 amino acids. Per the germline V gene, CDR1 is SGHTA and CDR2 is FQGNSA. The CDR3 here is CASSLRGGNQPQHF.